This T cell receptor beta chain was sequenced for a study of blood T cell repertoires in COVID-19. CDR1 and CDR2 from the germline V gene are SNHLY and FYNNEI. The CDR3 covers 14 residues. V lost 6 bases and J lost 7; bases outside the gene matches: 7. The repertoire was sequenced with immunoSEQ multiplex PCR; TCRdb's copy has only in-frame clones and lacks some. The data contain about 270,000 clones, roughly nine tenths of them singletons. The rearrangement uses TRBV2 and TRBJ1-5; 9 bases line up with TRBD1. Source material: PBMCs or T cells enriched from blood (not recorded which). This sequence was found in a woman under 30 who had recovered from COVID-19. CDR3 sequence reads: CASSPGQGPQPQHF. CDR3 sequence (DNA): TGTGCCAGCAGCCCGGGACAGGGACCGCAGCCCCAGCATTTT.